The 23 T cell receptor beta chains below were found in one sample sequenced in a study of cytomegalovirus exposure and HLA in healthy donors. PCR used 60 Vbeta primers and 13 Jbeta primers. Only in-frame clones appear in the TCRdb table, and some are missing; sequencing was by immunoSEQ multiplex PCR. In the table there are under 90,000 clones, around 80% of which are singletons. The specimen was PBMCs. Receptor source: a man aged 35 to 55 in good health and CMV-seronegative.

This clone was detected a few times. The rearrangement joins TRBV11-2 to TRBJ2-7, with 7 bases aligning to TRBD1. Losses at the gene ends were 2 bases for V and 1 base for J; bases not matched to a gene: 5. The CDR3 sequence is 15 residues long. From germline, CDR1 is SGHAT and CDR2 FQNNGV. CDR3 bases: TGTGCCAGCAGCTTAATGTCAGGGGGATCCTACGAGCAGTACTTC. Translated: CASSLMSGGSYEQYF. Variable domain in full (rest from reference TRBV11-2 and TRBJ2-7): EAGVAQSPRYKIIEKRQSVAFWCNPISGHATLYWYQQILGQGPKLLIQFQNNGVVDDSQLPKDRFSAERLKGVDSTLKIQPAKLEDSAVYLCASSLMSGGSYEQYFGPGTRLTVT.

The V call is TRBV5-6, the J call TRBJ2-7, with D possibly being TRBD1 (8 bases). The CDR3 extends over 15 amino acids. Trimming removed 4 bases from V and 5 bases from J, with 19 bases in between. The germline CDR1 and CDR2 sequences are SGHDT and YYEEEE. This CDR3 reads CASSIYGQGGDEQYF. CDR3 in DNA: TGTGCCAGCAGCATATATGGACAGGGAGGGGACGAGCAGTACTTC.

The V call is TRBV5-6, the J call TRBJ1-5, with 9 bases aligning to TRBD1. V lost 6 bases, J lost 3 bases, and 7 bases stayed unmatched. The CDR3 has 15 amino acids. Per germline, CDR1 SGHDT and CDR2 YYEEEE. The CDR3 is CASTRGTGLNQPQHF. The CDR3, as DNA: TGTGCCAGCACCCGAGGGACAGGGCTCAATCAGCCCCAGCATTTT.

The chain is built from TRBV6-1 and TRBJ1-2; D is ambiguous. With 6 bases removed from V and 5 bases from J, the gap between germline ends came to 13 bases. CDR1 is MNHNS and CDR2 is SASEGT in the germline V gene. This CDR3 comprises 13 residues. The CDR3 here is CASSSGKKYGYTF. The DNA for the CDR3 is TGTGCCAGCAGCTCAGGAAAGAAGTATGGCTACACCTTC.

This clone appeared once. The V call is TRBV27, the J call TRBJ2-5; a weak D match, TRBD1 (6 bases). This CDR3 is built from 16 residues. Trimming shortened V by 5 bases and J by 0 bases, and 16 bases separated the two germline ends. From germline, CDR1 is MNHEY and CDR2 SMNVEV (reference sequence). CDR3 sequence reads: CASSQGWGRNQETQYF. CDR3 nucleotides: TGTGCCAGCAGTCAGGGGTGGGGGCGCAACCAAGAGACCCAGTACTTC.

This chain uses TRBV2 with TRBJ1-1, with D possibly TRBD1 on 5 matching bases. The CDR3 runs to 13 residues. Trimming removed 2 bases at V and 1 base at J, with 5 bases between. CDR1 and CDR2 (germline): SNHLY, FYNNEI. The CDR3 region has the DNA TGTGCCAGCAGTGAAAGGGGGAACACTGAAGCTTTCTTT. Translated, it gives CASSERGNTEAFF.

The J gene is TRBJ1-5, the V gene TRBV4-2; 8 nucleotides line up with TRBD1. V lost 4 bases, J lost 1 base, and 6 bases stayed unmatched. CDR1 is LGHNA and CDR2 is YNFKEQ in the germline V gene. The CDR3 sequence is 16 residues long. CDR3 residues: CASSLRDRRSNQPQHF. CDR3 coding DNA: TGTGCCAGCAGCCTACGGGACAGGCGCAGCAATCAGCCCCAGCATTTT.

The chain is built from TRBV30 and TRBJ2-1; D is possibly TRBD2 (5 bases). The CDR3 runs 13 residues. V was shortened by 1 base and J by 7 bases, with 11 bases between the two germline ends. Looked up from germline, CDR1 is GTSNPN and CDR2 is SVGIG (reference sequence). CDR3 in DNA: TGTGCCTGGAGTGGGGGTTGGACTAATGAGCAGTTCTTC. The encoded protein is CAWSGGWTNEQFF.

The V call is TRBV9, the J call TRBJ1-1; 8 bases fit TRBD1. Germline V gives CDR1 SGDLS, CDR2 YYNGEE. The trim removed 1 base at V and 5 bases at J, leaving 7 bases unmatched. This CDR3 comprises 15 residues. CDR3 protein: CASSVSGGDWTEAFF. Here the CDR3 DNA reads TGTGCCAGCAGCGTATCAGGGGGCGATTGGACTGAAGCTTTCTTT.

This rearrangement joins TRBV18 to TRBJ1-1, with 8 bases matching TRBD1. The CDR3 has 15 amino acids. Trimming removed 3 bases from V and 5 bases from J; junction bases left unmatched: 8. Germline CDR1 is KGHSH and CDR2 is LQKENI. CDR3 region: CASSPLQGVDTEAFF. CDR3 bases: TGTGCCAGCTCACCCTTACAGGGGGTGGATACTGAAGCTTTCTTT. Full variable domain (missing parts from reference TRBV18 and TRBJ1-1): NAGVMQNPRHLVRRRGQEARLRCSPMKGHSHVYWYRQLPEEGLKFMVYLQKENIIDESGMPKERFSAEFPKEGPSILRIQQVVRGDSAAYFCASSPLQGVDTEAFFGQGTRLTVV.

The V and J genes are TRBV10-3 and TRBJ2-5, with 9 bases aligning to TRBD1. The J call may be in error: the DNA end matches TRBJ2-7 better. CDR3 size: 13 residues. The germline V gene has CDR1 ENHRY and CDR2 SYGVKD. DNA of the CDR3: TGTGCCATCAGGGGTAAGGACAGGGGCGAGCAGTACTTC. Its protein is CAIRGKDRGEQYF.

J is TRBJ1-1 and V is TRBV10-2; D is ambiguous. The CDR3 has 12 amino acids. V gave up 5 bases and J gave up 5 bases, with 9 bases separating them. CDR1 and CDR2 from the germline V gene are WSHSY and SAAADI. The CDR3 DNA reads as TGCGCCAGCAGTTTCCGAGGGACTGAAGCTTTCTTT. Amino acid sequence: CASSFRGTEAFF.

The J gene is TRBJ1-3, the V gene TRBV6-5; D is unresolved. There are 14 residues in the CDR3. The V gene's germline CDR1 is MNHEY and CDR2 SVGAGI. The V and J ends lost 2 bases and 6 bases respectively, with 11 bases between them. Here the CDR3 reads CASSYSGGANTIYF. The CDR3 bases are TGTGCCAGCAGTTACAGCGGTGGAGCAAACACCATATATTTT.

The chain links TRBV2 to TRBJ2-1; 12 bases map to TRBD2. V lost 11 bases, J lost 2 bases, and 7 bases stayed unmatched. The CDR3 consists of 15 residues. The V gene's germline CDR1 is SNHLY and CDR2 FYNNEI. The chain's CDR3 is CAGRTSGDTYNEQFF. CDR3 nucleotide sequence: TGTGCCGGTAGGACTAGCGGGGACACCTACAATGAGCAGTTCTTC.

The rearrangement joins TRBV29-1 to TRBJ1-2; 8 bases are shared with TRBD1. The germline CDR1 and CDR2 sequences are SQVTM and ANQGSEA. This CDR3 region has 12 residues. The J segment lost 5 bases and the V segment lost 5 bases, leaving 4 bases of the junction unmatched. CDR3 loop: CSVPGTGYGYTF. CDR3 sequence (DNA): TGCAGCGTTCCTGGGACAGGTTATGGCTACACCTTC.

The table lists this clone with a few counts. The V gene is TRBV6-1, the J gene TRBJ1-6, with a weak D call TRBD1 (6 bases). Germline values: CDR1 MNHNS, CDR2 SASEGT. The V and J ends lost 4 bases and 7 bases respectively, with 17 bases between them. The CDR3 has 16 amino acids. The DNA for the CDR3 is TGTGCCAGCAGTGTAGCAGGGGCCTCCATCAATTCACCCCTCCACTTT. Translated, it gives CASSVAGASINSPLHF.

This chain uses TRBV30 with TRBJ2-2; 8 bases align to TRBD2. The germline gives CDR1 GTSNPN, CDR2 SVGIG (reference sequence). The CDR3 is 12 residues long. J gave up 7 bases and V 2 bases, and 0 bases lay outside the gene matches. CDR3: CAWSRGGGELFF. CDR3 DNA sequence: TGTGCCTGGAGTCGGGGGGGCGGGGAGCTGTTTTTT.

The chain joins TRBV7-8 to TRBJ2-1; no definite D call. The germline CDR1 and CDR2 sequences are SGHVS and FQNEAQ. The V end was cut by 2 bases, the J end by 1 base, with 9 bases between. CDR3 length: 15 amino acids. The CDR3 sequence is CASSLNSQSYNEQFF. The CDR3 nucleotides read TGTGCCAGCAGCTTAAACAGTCAGTCCTACAATGAGCAGTTCTTC.

This rearrangement joins TRBV7-2 to TRBJ2-1, with 8 bases that match TRBD2. CDR1 is SGHTA and CDR2 is FQGNSA in the germline V gene. The V segment lost 4 bases and the J segment 0 bases; nucleotides outside the gene matches: 11. The CDR3 is made up of 18 amino acids. In DNA form, the CDR3 reads TGTGCCAGCAGCTCCCGAGGCCCCGGGACTAGCTCCTACAATGAGCAGTTCTTC. Translating it yields CASSSRGPGTSSYNEQFF.

This rearrangement joins TRBV7-2 to TRBJ1-1; 7 bases line up with TRBD1. Trimming took 3 bases from V and 0 from J; bases not matched to a gene: 7. Looked up from germline, CDR1 is SGHTA and CDR2 is FQGNSA. The CDR3 runs 16 residues. The CDR3 sequence: CASSLSGTVLNTEAFF. In DNA, the CDR3 is TGTGCCAGCAGCTTGTCCGGGACAGTCCTGAACACTGAAGCTTTCTTT.

This clone showed up many times. The rearrangement links TRBV4-1 to TRBJ1-1; perhaps TRBD1 as D (5 bases). This CDR3 region has 15 residues. The germline V gene encodes CDR1 MGHRA and CDR2 YSYEKL. The V gene lost 0 bases and the J gene lost 4 bases, with 12 bases spanning the gap. CDR3 sequence (DNA): TGCGCCAGCAGCCAAGATCTCACGGGGGGCACTGAAGCTTTCTTT. Translation gives CASSQDLTGGTEAFF.

This clone was picked up a small number of times. The V and J genes are TRBV5-6 and TRBJ1-1; 9 nucleotides match TRBD1. Losses at the gene ends were 4 bases for V and 1 base for J; bases not matched to a gene: 8. The CDR3 is 16 amino acids. Germline assignment: CDR1 SGHDT and CDR2 YYEEEE. The CDR3 loop reads CASSIYRGRRNTEAFF. In DNA, the CDR3 is TGTGCCAGCAGCATTTACAGGGGGCGGAGGAACACTGAAGCTTTCTTT.

Only one count was recorded for this clone. The chain carries TRBV5-1 and TRBJ2-7; the D gene is possibly TRBD1 (6 bases). This CDR3 has 15 residues. V lost 5 bases and J 0 bases, leaving 15 bases between the germline ends. From germline, CDR1 is SGHRS and CDR2 YFSETQ. CDR3 sequence: CASRQGTTSSYEQYF. The CDR3 DNA reads as TGCGCCAGCAGACAAGGGACAACTAGCTCCTACGAGCAGTACTTC.